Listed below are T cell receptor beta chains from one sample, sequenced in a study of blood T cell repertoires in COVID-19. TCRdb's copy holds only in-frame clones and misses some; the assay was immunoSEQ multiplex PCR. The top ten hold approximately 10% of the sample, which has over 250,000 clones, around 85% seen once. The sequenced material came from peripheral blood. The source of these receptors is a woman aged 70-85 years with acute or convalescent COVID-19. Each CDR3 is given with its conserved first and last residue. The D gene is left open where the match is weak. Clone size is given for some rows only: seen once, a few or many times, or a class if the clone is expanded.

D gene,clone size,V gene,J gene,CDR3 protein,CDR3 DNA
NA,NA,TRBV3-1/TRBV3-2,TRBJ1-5,CASSHRDGQPQHF,TGTGCCAGCAGCCACAGGGATGGTCAGCCCCAGCATTTT
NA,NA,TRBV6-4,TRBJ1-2,CASSPAGNANYGYTF,TGTGCCAGCAGCCCCGCCGGGAATGCTAACTATGGCTACACCTTC
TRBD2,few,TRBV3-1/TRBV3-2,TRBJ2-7,CASRNGGAYEQYF,TGTGCCAGCAGGAATGGGGGGGCCTACGAGCAGTACTTC
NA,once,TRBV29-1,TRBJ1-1,CSAGTQNTEAFF,TGCAGCGCCGGGACACAGAACACTGAAGCTTTCTTT
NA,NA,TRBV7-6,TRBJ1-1,CASERFSANTEAFF,TGTGCCAGTGAGCGGTTCAGCGCGAACACTGAAGCTTTCTTT
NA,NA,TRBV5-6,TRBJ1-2,CASSRRESGGYGYTF,TGTGCCAGCAGCCGCAGGGAAAGCGGGGGCTATGGCTACACCTTC
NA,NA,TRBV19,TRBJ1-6,CASSISRTGFHQPPLHF,TGTGCCAGTAGTATTTCCCGTACAGGGTTTCATCAACCACCCCTCCACTTT
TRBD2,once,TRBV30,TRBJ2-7,CAWSLGRDEQYF,TGTGCCTGGAGTTTGGGGAGGGACGAGCAGTACTTC
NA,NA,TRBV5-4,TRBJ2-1,CASSPTPNSGNEQFF,TGTGCCAGCAGCCCGACCCCAAATAGCGGCAATGAGCAGTTCTTC
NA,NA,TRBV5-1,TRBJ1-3,CASSLDSIGSGNTIYF,TGCGCCAGCAGCTTGGACAGTATCGGCTCTGGAAACACCATATATTTT
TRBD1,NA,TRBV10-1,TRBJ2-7,CASSPGQDYEQYF,TGCGCCAGCAGTCCGGGACAGGACTACGAGCAGTACTTC
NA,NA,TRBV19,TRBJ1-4,CASSSPQRGGEKLFF,TGTGCCAGTAGTAGTCCACAGCGAGGAGGCGAAAAACTGTTTTTT
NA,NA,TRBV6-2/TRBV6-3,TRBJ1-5,CASSRSAGNQPQHF,TGTGCCAGCAGCCGGTCCGCGGGCAATCAGCCCCAGCATTTT
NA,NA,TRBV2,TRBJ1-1,CASTTWTNEAFF,TGTGCCAGCACAACCTGGACTAATGAAGCTTTCTTT
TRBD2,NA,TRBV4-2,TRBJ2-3,CASSRGTSGGFDTQYF,TGTGCCAGCAGCCGCGGGACTAGCGGAGGGTTTGATACGCAGTATTTT
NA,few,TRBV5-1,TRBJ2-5,CASSLAQGKETQYF,TGCGCCAGCAGCTTGGCACAGGGAAAAGAGACCCAGTACTTC
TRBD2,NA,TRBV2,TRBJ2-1,CASRDSGGINNEQFF,TGTGCCAGCAGGGATAGCGGGGGTATTAACAATGAGCAGTTCTTC
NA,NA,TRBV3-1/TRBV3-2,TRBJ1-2,CASSPPGGNYGYTF,TGTGCCAGCAGCCCCCCCGGGGGTAACTATGGCTACACCTTC
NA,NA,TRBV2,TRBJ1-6,CASSEPREGGTLHF,TGTGCCAGCAGTGAACCACGCGAGGGTGGGACCCTCCACTTT
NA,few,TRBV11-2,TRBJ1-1,CASSASRGSRNTEAFF,TGTGCCAGCAGCGCCTCTCGGGGGAGCAGGAACACTGAAGCTTTCTTT
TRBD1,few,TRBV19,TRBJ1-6,CASSMSGTGNSPLHF,TGTGCCAGTAGTATGTCGGGGACAGGTAATTCACCCCTCCACTTT
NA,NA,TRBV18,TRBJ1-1,CASSFGDEAFF,TGTGCCAGCTCGTTCGGGGATGAAGCTTTCTTT
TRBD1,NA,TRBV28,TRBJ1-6,CASSLRQGVNSPLHF,TGTGCCAGCAGTTTGCGACAGGGAGTAAACTCACCCCTCCACTTT
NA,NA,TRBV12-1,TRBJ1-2,CASQKVRGNSYGYTF,TGTGCCAGCCAAAAGGTCCGAGGGAATAGTTACGGCTACACCTTC
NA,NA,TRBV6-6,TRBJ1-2,CASSSGGDGYTF,TGTGCCAGCAGTAGCGGGGGGGATGGCTACACCTTC
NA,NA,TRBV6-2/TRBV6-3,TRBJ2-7,CASSPQGTYEQYF,TGTGCCAGCAGCCCCCAGGGGACCTACGAGCAGTACTTC
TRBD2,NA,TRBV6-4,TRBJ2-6,CASSDGEGNVLTF,TGTGCCAGCAGTGATGGGGAGGGCAACGTCCTGACTTTC